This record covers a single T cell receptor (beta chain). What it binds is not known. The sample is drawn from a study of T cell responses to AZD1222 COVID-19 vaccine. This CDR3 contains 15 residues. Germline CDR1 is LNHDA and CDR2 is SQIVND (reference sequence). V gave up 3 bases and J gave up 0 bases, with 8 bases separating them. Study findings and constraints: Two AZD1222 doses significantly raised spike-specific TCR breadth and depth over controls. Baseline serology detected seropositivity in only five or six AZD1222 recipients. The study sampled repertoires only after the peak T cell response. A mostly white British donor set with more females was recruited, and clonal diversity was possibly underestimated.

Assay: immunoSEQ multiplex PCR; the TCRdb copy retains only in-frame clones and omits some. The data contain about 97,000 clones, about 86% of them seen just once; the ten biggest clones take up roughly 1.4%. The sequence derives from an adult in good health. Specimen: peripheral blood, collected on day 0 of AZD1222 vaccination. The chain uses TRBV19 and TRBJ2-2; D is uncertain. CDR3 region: CASSIEASNTGELFF. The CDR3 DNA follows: TGTGCCAGTAGTATCGAGGCCTCGAACACCGGGGAGCTGTTTTTT.